Following are 28 T cell receptor beta chains from one sample sequenced in a study of OX40 agonist ivuxolimab in advanced cancers. TCRdb's copy holds only in-frame clones and misses some; the assay was immunoSEQ multiplex PCR. This table has roughly 50,000 clones, approximately 83% appearing once. Sequences were derived from CD4+ or CD8+ T cells sorted from blood, sampled in a trial of the OX40 agonist ivuxolimab. These receptors all come from an adult with an advanced solid tumor such as melanoma, head and neck, liver or kidney cancer.

The CDR3: CASSSSDRGYEQYF. CDR3 in DNA: TGTGCCAGCAGCTCCTCGGACAGGGGTTACGAGCAGTACTTC. The chain recombines TRBV11-2 with TRBJ2-7, with 9 bases identical to TRBD1. The V gene's germline CDR1 is SGHAT and CDR2 FQNNGV. The CDR3 length is 14 residues. V dropped 4 bases and J dropped 4; count of bases not matched to a gene: 5. The entire variable domain, with the rest obtained from reference TRBV11-2 and TRBJ2-7, is as follows: EAGVAQSPRYKIIEKRQSVAFWCNPISGHATLYWYQQILGQGPKLLIQFQNNGVVDDSQLPKDRFSAERLKGVDSTLKIQPAKLEDSAVYLCASSSSDRGYEQYFGPGTRLTVT.

The V call is TRBV28, the J call TRBJ2-7, with 9 bases fitting TRBD1. Per the germline V gene, CDR1 is MDHEN and CDR2 is SYDVKM. The V and J ends lost 3 bases and 7 bases, in that order; junction bases with no gene match: 10. The CDR3 has 15 residues. CDR3 bases: TGTGCCAGCAGTTTTTCCGGGACAGGGCATAAGGAGCAGTACTTC. This translates into CASSFSGTGHKEQYF.

V usage is TRBV7-9 and J usage is TRBJ2-7; D is uncertain. Between the trimmed V and J ends, which lost 2 bases and 6 bases, there was a span of 5 bases. Germline assignment: CDR1 SEHNR and CDR2 FQNEAQ (reference sequence). This CDR3 is built from 11 residues. In DNA, the CDR3 is TGTGCCAGCAGCTTACAAGGCGAGCAGTACTTC. Its translation is CASSLQGEQYF.

The chain employs TRBV5-1 and TRBJ1-1; 8 bases agree with TRBD1. Germline CDR1 and CDR2: SGHRS and YFSETQ. Unmatched junction bases numbered 8, after V lost 0 bases and J lost 1 base. This CDR3 has 17 amino acids. The CDR3 loop is CASSLVLGGTGNTEAFF. Here the CDR3 DNA reads TGCGCCAGCAGCTTGGTATTGGGTGGGACAGGGAACACTGAAGCTTTCTTT.

J is TRBJ1-1 and V is TRBV7-9; D possibly corresponds to TRBD1 (6 bases). Germline-derived CDR1 and CDR2 are SEHNR and FQNEAQ (reference sequence). V lost 2 bases to trimming and J lost 11 bases, with 12 bases between them. This CDR3 is built from 12 residues. CDR3 protein: CASSLTTGSAFF. The CDR3 coding sequence is TGTGCCAGCAGCTTAACAACAGGGAGCGCTTTCTTT. The entire variable domain, with the rest obtained from reference TRBV7-9 and TRBJ1-1, is as follows: DTGVSQNPRHKITKRGQNVTFRCDPISEHNRLYWYRQTLGQGPEFLTYFQNEAQLEKSRLLSDRFSAERPKGSFSTLEIQRTEQGDSAMYLCASSLTTGSAFFGQGTRLTVV.

This chain links TRBV10-3 with TRBJ2-2, with TRBD1 matching 8 bases. CDR3 length: 16 residues. The germline V gene has CDR1 ENHRY and CDR2 SYGVKD. V lost 5 bases, J lost 1 base, and 6 bases stayed unmatched. The DNA of the CDR3 is TGTGCCATCAGTACAGACAGGGGAAGGAACACCGGGGAGCTGTTTTTT. Residues: CAISTDRGRNTGELFF.

This sequence joins TRBV19 and TRBJ2-6; a possible D gene is TRBD1 (5 bases). CDR3 length equals 16 residues. V was trimmed by 6 bases and J by 4 bases, leaving 16 bases between them. Germline assignment: CDR1 LNHDA and CDR2 SQIVND (reference sequence). The CDR3 reads CASSPDQGLGANVLTF. DNA for the CDR3: TGTGCCAGTAGCCCGGACCAGGGTCTCGGGGCCAACGTCCTGACTTTC.

This sequence joins TRBV6-1 and TRBJ2-7; the match to TRBD1 covers 7 bases. This CDR3 has 13 amino acids. Looked up from germline, CDR1 is MNHNS and CDR2 is SASEGT. V was pared by 3 bases and J by 5 bases, with 4 bases of the junction left unmatched. The CDR3 sequence is CASSDQGGNEQYF. The CDR3 nucleotides are TGTGCCAGCAGTGACCAAGGGGGCAACGAGCAGTACTTC.

The rearrangement uses TRBV2 and TRBJ2-7; D gene unclear. CDR3 length: 12 residues. Trimming left V 5 bases short and J 4 bases short, with 9 bases between. Germline V CDR1 and CDR2: SNHLY, FYNNEI. CDR3 sequence (DNA): TGTGCCAGCAGTCCGGGTTCTTACGAGCAGTACGTC. The encoded protein is CASSPGSYEQYV.

This clone was observed once. This chain uses TRBV6-5 with TRBJ2-3, with 9 bases lining up with TRBD1. The germline CDR1 and CDR2 sequences are MNHEY and SVGAGI. The CDR3 consists of 14 residues. V lost 10 bases, J lost 4 bases, and 9 bases stayed unmatched. In nucleotides, the CDR3 is TGTGCCACCTCCCGGGACAGGGATCCAGATACGCAGTATTTT. This gives the protein CATSRDRDPDTQYF.

The chain uses TRBV2 and TRBJ2-5; D uncertain. This CDR3 is 15 amino acids long. CDR1 is SNHLY and CDR2 is FYNNEI in the germline V gene. V was clipped by 0 bases and J by 5 bases, with 13 bases between them. The CDR3 sequence: CASSEALGSTETQYF. The CDR3 DNA follows: TGTGCCAGCAGTGAAGCGCTGGGTAGCACCGAGACCCAGTACTTC.

The chain links TRBV15 to TRBJ2-3; the match to TRBD2 covers 8 bases. This CDR3 has 17 amino acids. Trimming cost V 2 bases and J 6 bases; bases outside gene matches: 13. Germline V gene data show CDR1 as LNHNV and CDR2 as YYDKDF (reference sequence). The DNA for the CDR3 is TGTGCCACCAGCAGATCAACCGGGGGGGGACTCGCGGATACGCAGTATTTT. Translation: CATSRSTGGGLADTQYF.

The chain combines TRBV6-1 with TRBJ2-3, with TRBD2 matching over 11 bases. The CDR3 length is 15 residues. V lost 6 bases to trimming and J lost 0 bases; unmatched junction nucleotides: 2. The V gene's germline CDR1 is MNHNS and CDR2 SASEGT. Here the CDR3 reads CASRRLAGSTDTQYF. The CDR3 DNA sequence: TGTGCCAGCAGGCGACTAGCGGGGAGCACAGATACGCAGTATTTT.

This clone was counted a single time. The V and J genes are TRBV2 and TRBJ1-1; D is perhaps TRBD1 (5 bases). V was pared by 7 bases and J by 0 bases, with 21 bases between. Germline CDR1 SNHLY, CDR2 FYNNEI. The CDR3 sequence is 17 residues long. This CDR3 is CASTTSGHGFVNTEAFF. In nucleotides, the CDR3 is TGTGCCAGCACTACCTCCGGACACGGATTCGTGAACACTGAAGCTTTCTTT.

The chain links TRBV4-2 to TRBJ1-1; possible D gene TRBD1, 5 bases. This CDR3 is built from 13 residues. Trimming took off 5 bases at V and 5 bases at J, with 12 bases between the two ends. CDR1 LGHNA and CDR2 YNFKEQ come from the germline V gene. Here the CDR3 DNA reads TGTGCCAGCAGCTTGCTTGGGGGTACTGAAGCTTTCTTT. The encoded protein is CASSLLGGTEAFF.

This clone was seen a single time. V is TRBV4-1 and J is TRBJ2-2; D not resolved. The CDR3 runs 15 residues. V lost 4 bases and J 1 base, leaving 10 bases between the germline ends. In germline, CDR1 is MGHRA, CDR2 YSYEKL. The DNA of the CDR3 is TGCGCCAGCAGCCCTCAACTCGGGAACACCGGGGAGCTGTTTTTT. Protein sequence: CASSPQLGNTGELFF.

The chain couples TRBV29-1 to TRBJ1-2; D gene unclear. CDR1 is SQVTM and CDR2 is ANQGSEA in the germline V gene. The CDR3 runs 14 residues. Trimming left V 3 bases short and J 4 bases short, with 15 bases between. The CDR3 DNA reads TGCAGCGTTGAGTCTGACCGCTCCGCCTATGGCTACACCTTC. Protein product: CSVESDRSAYGYTF.

This rearrangement joins TRBV29-1 to TRBJ1-1; TRBD1 is a possible D gene (6 bases). The CDR3 length is 13 residues. Germline assignment: CDR1 SQVTM and CDR2 ANQGSEA. Trimming shortened V by 3 bases and J by 1 base, and 9 bases separated the two germline ends. CDR3 sequence (DNA): TGCAGCGTTGAGGAGACAGGGAACACTGAAGCTTTCTTT. This gives the protein CSVEETGNTEAFF. Using reference TRBV29-1 and TRBJ1-1 for the parts outside the CDR3, the full variable domain is SAVISQKPSRDICQRGTSLTIQCQVDSQVTMMFWYRQQPGQSLTLIATANQGSEATYESGFVIDKFPISRPNLTFSTLTVSNMSPEDSSIYLCSVEETGNTEAFFGQGTRLTVV.

This chain joins TRBV11-3 and TRBJ2-5; TRBD2 aligns across 7 bases. V lost 8 bases, J lost 1 base, and 7 bases stayed unmatched. Germline V gene data show CDR1 as SGHNT and CDR2 as YENEEA. The CDR3 spans 14 residues. CDR3 sequence reads: CASAKSGIQETQYF. DNA for the CDR3: TGTGCCAGCGCCAAGAGCGGGATCCAAGAGACCCAGTACTTC.

This rearrangement joins TRBV19 to TRBJ1-5; 9 bases map to TRBD1. CDR3 length equals 16 residues. With 4 bases clipped from V and 6 bases from J, the junction kept 10 bases outside the gene matches. Germline lookup yields CDR1 LNHDA and CDR2 SQIVND (reference sequence). The CDR3 nucleotides read TGTGCCAGTAGTACCTCACCGGGACAGGGAAGTCAGCCCCAGCATTTT. Encoded protein: CASSTSPGQGSQPQHF.

V and J are TRBV28 and TRBJ1-2; weak D call: TRBD1 (6 bases). This CDR3 spans 13 amino acids. Trimming cost V 8 bases and J 4 bases, with 14 bases left between them. Per the germline V gene, CDR1 is MDHEN and CDR2 is SYDVKM. CDR3 sequence: CASSLGGLYGYTF. The CDR3 DNA reads as TGTGCCAGCTCCCTCGGGGGGCTCTATGGCTACACCTTC.

The chain couples TRBV9 to TRBJ2-7, with 10 bases that match TRBD2. Germline-derived CDR1 and CDR2 are SGDLS and YYNGEE. This CDR3 has 17 residues. The V segment lost 0 bases and the J segment 7 bases; nucleotides outside the gene matches: 13. The CDR3 spells CASSVGASGSNSWEQYF. CDR3 coding DNA: TGTGCCAGCAGCGTAGGGGCTAGCGGGAGCAACTCATGGGAGCAGTACTTC.

The chain is built from TRBV13 and TRBJ2-7; a possible D gene is TRBD1 (6 bases). CDR1 is PRHDT, CDR2 FYEKMQ, per germline (reference sequence). V was pared by 7 bases and J by 4 bases, with 17 bases between. The CDR3 loop spans 14 amino acids. CDR3 in amino acids: CASTRTEGIYEQYF. The CDR3 nucleotides are TGTGCCAGCACGCGGACAGAGGGGATATACGAGCAGTACTTC.

This chain connects TRBV10-3 to TRBJ2-1; 8 bases are a match to TRBD2. The CDR3 covers 14 residues. The trim removed 5 bases at V and 0 bases at J, leaving 0 bases unmatched. Per germline, CDR1 ENHRY and CDR2 SYGVKD. CDR3 DNA sequence: TGTGCCATCAGTAGCGGGGGCTCCTACAATGAGCAGTTCTTC. It codes for CAISSGGSYNEQFF.

The gene calls are TRBV7-2 and TRBJ1-1; 8 bases line up with TRBD1. The CDR3 length is 14 residues. Trimming removed 5 bases from V and 4 bases from J; junction bases left unmatched: 6. Germline lookup yields CDR1 SGHTA and CDR2 FQGNSA. The CDR3 is CASSLRGRGTEAFF. The CDR3 coding sequence is TGTGCCAGCAGCCTCAGGGGGCGAGGCACTGAAGCTTTCTTT.

The chain is built from TRBV28 and TRBJ2-1; D is perhaps TRBD2 (6 bases). The V and J ends lost 2 bases and 0 bases respectively, with 20 bases between them. This CDR3 spans 19 amino acids. The V gene's germline CDR1 is MDHEN and CDR2 SYDVKM. CDR3 protein: CASSLPYYTGGDSYNEQFF. CDR3 in DNA: TGTGCCAGCAGTTTACCATATTACACCGGGGGAGACTCCTACAATGAGCAGTTCTTC.

The chain links TRBV10-3 to TRBJ1-1; D ambiguous. CDR1 is ENHRY, CDR2 SYGVKD, per germline. V lost 3 bases to trimming and J lost 6 bases, with 11 bases between them. The CDR3 consists of 13 residues. CDR3 coding DNA: TGTGCCATCAGTGAACTGTCGGGCTCTGAAGCTTTCTTT. This sequence encodes CAISELSGSEAFF.

V usage is TRBV2 and J usage is TRBJ2-2; D is unclear. Germline-derived CDR1 and CDR2 are SNHLY and FYNNEI. The CDR3 is 16 amino acids. Trimming took 5 bases from V and 5 from J, leaving 18 bases between them. CDR3 amino acids: CASSTRASHRTGELFF. CDR3 DNA sequence: TGTGCCAGCAGTACCCGGGCCAGTCACCGGACCGGGGAGCTGTTTTTT.